Listed below are T cell receptor beta chains from one sample, sequenced in a study of neurological immune-mediated disorders. Using its own MiXCR run on the 5' RACE reads, TCRdb lists one record per CDR3 protein. The sample contains roughly 28,000 distinct CDR3 sequences, around 3.4% of which appear only once. The sample comprised PBMCs. The receptor source for this set is a woman under 40 with multiple sclerosis. Each CDR3 is given with its conserved first and last residue. The D gene is left open where the match is weak. Clone size appears in some rows only: once, few, many, or a class for an expanded clone.

>TRBJ2-7|TRBV7-7|NA|many
CASSVGLGGEQYF
TGTGCTAGCAGCGTTGGGCTAGGGGGCGAGCAGTACTTC
>TRBJ2-1|TRBV4-3|TRBD2|many
CASSQDWVRRGGDEQFF
TGCGCCAGCAGCCAAGATTGGGTGCGGCGGGGGGGGGATGAGCAGTTCTTC
>TRBJ1-5|TRBV6-5|NA|many
CASSYSGNSNQPQHF
TGTGCCAGCAGTTATAGTGGGAATAGCAATCAGCCCCAGCATTTT
>TRBJ2-1|TRBV20-1|NA|NA
CSARVFGRGNEQFF
TGCAGTGCTAGAGTGTTCGGGAGAGGTAATGAGCAGTTCTTC
>TRBJ2-1|TRBV18|NA|many
CASSPAGDDEQFF
TGTGCCAGCTCACCAGCAGGGGACGATGAGCAGTTCTTC
>TRBJ1-1|TRBV7-2|NA|many
CASSSRSATEAFF
TGTGCCAGCAGCTCAAGGTCTGCCACTGAAGCTTTCTTT
>TRBJ2-3|TRBV7-2|TRBD2|many
CASSFLGSGTWGDTQYF
TGTGCCAGCAGCTTCCTGGGTAGCGGGACCTGGGGAGATACGCAGTATTTT
>TRBJ2-7|TRBV12-3/TRBV12-4|TRBD1|many
CASTRQGSSYEQYF
TGTGCCAGCACTAGACAGGGCTCCTCCTACGAGCAGTACTTC
>TRBJ2-1|TRBV9|NA|many
CASSGIDWLAGGREQFF
TGTGCCAGCAGCGGAATCGACTGGCTAGCTGGGGGCCGTGAGCAGTTCTTC
>TRBJ2-5|TRBV13|NA|many
CASSPGVSGGNLQETQYF
TGTGCCAGCAGCCCAGGGGTTAGCGGAGGTAACCTGCAAGAGACCCAGTACTTC
>TRBJ2-2|TRBV12-3/TRBV12-4|TRBD2|many
CASSLGSGGARDTGELFF
TGTGCCAGCAGTTTAGGTAGCGGGGGGGCCCGGGATACCGGGGAGCTGTTTTTT
>TRBJ2-5|TRBV5-5|TRBD1|medium-sized
CASSLGGQQETQYF
TGTGCCAGCAGCTTAGGGGGACAGCAAGAGACCCAGTACTTC
>TRBJ2-5|TRBV7-2|NA|many
CASSFGRGETQYF
TGTGCCAGCAGCTTCGGAAGGGGAGAGACCCAGTACTTC
>TRBJ2-2|TRBV12-3/TRBV12-4|NA|many
CASSLNWDAGELFF
TGTGCCAGCAGTTTAAATTGGGACGCCGGGGAGCTGTTTTTT
>TRBJ2-7|TRBV11-2|NA|NA
CASSSGIPNHPEEQYF
TGTGCCAGCAGCTCTGGGATCCCCAACCACCCCGAAGAGCAGTACTTC
>TRBJ1-2|TRBV18|TRBD1|many
CASSPGTGGNAYGYTF
TGTGCCAGCTCACCAGGGACAGGGGGCAACGCCTATGGCTACACCTTC
>TRBJ2-4|TRBV7-2|TRBD2|NA
CASSPTSVVKKIQYF
TGTGCCAGCAGCCCTACTAGCGTCGTCAAAAAAATTCAGTACTTC
>TRBJ2-7|TRBV7-2|NA|many
CASSLYWYEQYF
TGTGCCAGCAGCTTATACTGGTACGAGCAGTACTTC